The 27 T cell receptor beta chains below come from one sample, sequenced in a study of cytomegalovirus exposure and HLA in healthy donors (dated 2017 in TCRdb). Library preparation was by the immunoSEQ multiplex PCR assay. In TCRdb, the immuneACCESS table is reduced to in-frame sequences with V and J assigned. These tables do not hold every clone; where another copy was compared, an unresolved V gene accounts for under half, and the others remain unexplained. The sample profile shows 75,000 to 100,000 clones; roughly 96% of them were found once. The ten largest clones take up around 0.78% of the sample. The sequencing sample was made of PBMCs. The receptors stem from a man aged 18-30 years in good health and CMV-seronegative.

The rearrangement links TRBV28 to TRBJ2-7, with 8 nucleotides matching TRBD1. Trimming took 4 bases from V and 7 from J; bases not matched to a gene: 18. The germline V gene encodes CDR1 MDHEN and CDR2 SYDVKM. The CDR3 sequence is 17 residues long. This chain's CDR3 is CASSSGQGPWRAPEQYV. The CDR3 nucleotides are TGTGCCAGCAGTTCTGGACAGGGTCCATGGCGCGCTCCTGAGCAGTACGTC.

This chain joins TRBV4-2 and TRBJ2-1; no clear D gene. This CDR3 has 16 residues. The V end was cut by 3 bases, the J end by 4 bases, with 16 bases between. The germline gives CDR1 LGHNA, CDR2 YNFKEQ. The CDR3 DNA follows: TGTGCCAGCAGCCAGGTCTCGGGTCAAACATACAATGAGCAGTTCTTC. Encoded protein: CASSQVSGQTYNEQFF.

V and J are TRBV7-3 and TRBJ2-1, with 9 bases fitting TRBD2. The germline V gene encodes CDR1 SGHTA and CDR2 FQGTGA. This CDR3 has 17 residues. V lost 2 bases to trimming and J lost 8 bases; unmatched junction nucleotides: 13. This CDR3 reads CASSLSASGKKMDEQFF. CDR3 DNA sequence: TGTGCCAGCAGCTTATCGGCTAGCGGGAAAAAAATGGATGAGCAGTTCTTC.

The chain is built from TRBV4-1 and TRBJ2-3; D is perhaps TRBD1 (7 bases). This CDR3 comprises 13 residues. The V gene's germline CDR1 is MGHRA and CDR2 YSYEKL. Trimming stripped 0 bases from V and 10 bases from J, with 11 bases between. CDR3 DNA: TGCGCCAGCAGCCAAGAAGGAGGGGGCTCGCAGTATTTT. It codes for CASSQEGGGSQYF.

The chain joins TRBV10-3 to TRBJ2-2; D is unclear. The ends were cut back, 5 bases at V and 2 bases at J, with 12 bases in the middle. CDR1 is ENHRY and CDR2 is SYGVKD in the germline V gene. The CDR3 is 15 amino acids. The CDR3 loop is CAISFGAVNTGELFF. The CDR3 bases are TGTGCCATCAGTTTCGGCGCGGTAAACACCGGGGAGCTGTTTTTT.

The CDR3 nucleotides read TGTGCCAGCAGCTTACTGGTCCGTAGCGGGCCCCACCTCACAGATACGCAGTATTTT. Its protein is CASSLLVRSGPHLTDTQYF. The J gene is TRBJ2-3, the V gene TRBV7-9, with TRBD2 identical over 7 bases. CDR1 is SEHNR, CDR2 FQNEAQ, per germline (reference sequence). This CDR3 has 19 residues. The ends lost 2 bases at V and 2 bases at J; junction bases unmatched: 16.

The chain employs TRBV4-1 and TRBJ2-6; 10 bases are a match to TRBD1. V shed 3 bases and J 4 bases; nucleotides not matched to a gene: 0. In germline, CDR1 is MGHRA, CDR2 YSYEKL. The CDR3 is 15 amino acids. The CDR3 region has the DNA TGCGCCAGCAGCCAGGACAGGGGGGGGGCCAACGTCCTGACTTTC. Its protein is CASSQDRGGANVLTF.

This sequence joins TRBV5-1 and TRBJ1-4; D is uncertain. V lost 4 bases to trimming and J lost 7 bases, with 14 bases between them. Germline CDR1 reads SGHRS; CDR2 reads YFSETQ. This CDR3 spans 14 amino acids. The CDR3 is CASSPLELAEKLFF. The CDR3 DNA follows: TGCGCCAGCAGCCCCCTGGAGTTAGCTGAAAAACTGTTTTTT.

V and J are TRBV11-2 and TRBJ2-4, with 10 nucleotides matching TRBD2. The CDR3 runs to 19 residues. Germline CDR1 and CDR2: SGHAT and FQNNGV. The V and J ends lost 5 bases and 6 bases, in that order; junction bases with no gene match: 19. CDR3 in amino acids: CASSTIRQASGSSRNIQYF. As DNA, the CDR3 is TGTGCCAGCAGCACAATCCGGCAGGCTAGCGGGAGTTCGCGAAACATTCAGTACTTC.

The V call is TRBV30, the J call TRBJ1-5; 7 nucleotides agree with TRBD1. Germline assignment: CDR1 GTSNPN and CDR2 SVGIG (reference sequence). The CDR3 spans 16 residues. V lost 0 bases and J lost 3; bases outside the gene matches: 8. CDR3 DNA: TGTGCCTGGAGTGTACGTGGCAGGGGGTTCAATCAGCCCCAGCATTTT. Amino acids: CAWSVRGRGFNQPQHF.

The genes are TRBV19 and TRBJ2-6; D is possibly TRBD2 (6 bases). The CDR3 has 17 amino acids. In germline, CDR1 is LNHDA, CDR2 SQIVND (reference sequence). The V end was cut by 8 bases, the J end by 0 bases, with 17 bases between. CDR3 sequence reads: CASAIRDWSSGANVLTF. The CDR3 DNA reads TGTGCCAGTGCAATCCGGGACTGGAGCTCTGGGGCCAACGTCCTGACTTTC.

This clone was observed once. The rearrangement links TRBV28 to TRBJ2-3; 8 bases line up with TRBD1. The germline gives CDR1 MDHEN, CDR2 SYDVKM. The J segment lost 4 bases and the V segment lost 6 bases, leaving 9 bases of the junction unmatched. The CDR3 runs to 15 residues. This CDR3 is CASSRSRGRPDTQYF. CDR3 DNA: TGTGCCAGCAGCAGATCCAGGGGGCGCCCAGATACGCAGTATTTT. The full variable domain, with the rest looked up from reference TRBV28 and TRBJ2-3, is DVKVTQSSRYLVKRTGEKVFLECVQDMDHENMFWYRQDPGLGLRLIYFSYDVKMKEKGDIPEGYSVSREKKERFSLILESASTNQTSMYLCASSRSRGRPDTQYFGPGTRLTVL.

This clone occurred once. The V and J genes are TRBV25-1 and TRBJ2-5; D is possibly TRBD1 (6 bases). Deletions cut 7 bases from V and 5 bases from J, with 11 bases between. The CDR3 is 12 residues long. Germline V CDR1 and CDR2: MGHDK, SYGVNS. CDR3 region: CASTGAGETQYF. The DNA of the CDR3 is TGTGCCAGCACAGGGGCGGGTGAGACCCAGTACTTC.

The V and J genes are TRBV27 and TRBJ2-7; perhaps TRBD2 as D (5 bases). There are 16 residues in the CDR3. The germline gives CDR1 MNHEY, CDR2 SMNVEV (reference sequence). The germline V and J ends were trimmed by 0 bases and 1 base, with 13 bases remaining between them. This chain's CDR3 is CASSLSAEDTSYEQYV. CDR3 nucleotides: TGTGCCAGCAGTTTATCGGCGGAGGATACTTCCTACGAGCAGTACGTC.

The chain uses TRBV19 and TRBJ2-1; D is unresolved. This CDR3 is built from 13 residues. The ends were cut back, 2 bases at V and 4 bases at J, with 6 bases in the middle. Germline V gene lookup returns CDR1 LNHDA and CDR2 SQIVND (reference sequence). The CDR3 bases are TGTGCCAGTAGTATATCCCAGTACAATGAGCAGTTCTTC. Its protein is CASSISQYNEQFF.

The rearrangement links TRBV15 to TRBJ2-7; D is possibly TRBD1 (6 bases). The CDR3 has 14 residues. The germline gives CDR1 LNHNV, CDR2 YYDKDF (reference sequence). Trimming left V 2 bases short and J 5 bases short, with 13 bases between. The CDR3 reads CATSRQGPGNEQYV. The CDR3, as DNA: TGTGCCACCAGCAGACAGGGGCCGGGTAACGAGCAGTACGTC.

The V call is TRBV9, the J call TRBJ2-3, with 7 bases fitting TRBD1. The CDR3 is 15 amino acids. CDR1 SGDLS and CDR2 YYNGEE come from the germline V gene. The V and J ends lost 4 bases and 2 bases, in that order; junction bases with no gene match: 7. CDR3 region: CASSPGDRDTDTQYF. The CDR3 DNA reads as TGTGCCAGCAGCCCGGGCGACAGGGACACAGATACGCAGTATTTT.

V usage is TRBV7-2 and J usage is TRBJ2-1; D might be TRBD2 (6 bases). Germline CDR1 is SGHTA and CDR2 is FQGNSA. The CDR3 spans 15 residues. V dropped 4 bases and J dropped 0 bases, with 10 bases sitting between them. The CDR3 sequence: CASSWTTNSYNEQFF. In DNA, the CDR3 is TGTGCCAGCAGCTGGACTACCAACTCCTACAATGAGCAGTTCTTC.

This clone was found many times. The CDR3 loop is CASSVGAEYQETQYF. The CDR3 DNA follows: TGTGCCAGCAGCGTTGGAGCGGAGTACCAAGAGACCCAGTACTTC. The genes are TRBV9 and TRBJ2-5; a possible D gene is TRBD2 (5 bases). The CDR3 is 15 residues long. The V end lost 2 bases, the J end lost 0 bases, and 11 bases lay between the germline ends. The V gene's germline CDR1 is SGDLS and CDR2 YYNGEE.

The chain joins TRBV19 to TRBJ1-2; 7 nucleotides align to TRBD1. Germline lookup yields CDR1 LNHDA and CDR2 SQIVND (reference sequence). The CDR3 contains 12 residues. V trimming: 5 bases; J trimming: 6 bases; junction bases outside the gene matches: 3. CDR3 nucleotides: TGTGCCAGTAGTGCAGGGGGTCATGGCTACACCTTC. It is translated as CASSAGGHGYTF.

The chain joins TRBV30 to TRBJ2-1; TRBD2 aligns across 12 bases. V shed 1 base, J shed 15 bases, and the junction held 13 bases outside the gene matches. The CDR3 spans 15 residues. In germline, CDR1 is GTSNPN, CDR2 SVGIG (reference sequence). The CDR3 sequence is CAWSGRTSGIVTGFF. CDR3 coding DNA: TGTGCCTGGAGTGGGCGGACTAGCGGGATAGTCACTGGGTTCTTC.

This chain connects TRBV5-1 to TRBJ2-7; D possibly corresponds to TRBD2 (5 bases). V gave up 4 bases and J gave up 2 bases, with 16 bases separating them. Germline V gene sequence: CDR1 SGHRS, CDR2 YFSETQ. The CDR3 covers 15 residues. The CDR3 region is CASSEGGSTTYEQYV. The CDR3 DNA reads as TGCGCCAGCAGCGAAGGTGGGAGCACTACCTACGAGCAGTACGTC.

The CDR3 is CASSPPDRQETQYF. The CDR3 DNA reads as TGCGCCAGCAGCCCACCCGACAGACAAGAGACCCAGTACTTC. The chain links TRBV5-1 to TRBJ2-5, with D tentatively TRBD1 (5 bases). Germline loops: CDR1 SGHRS, CDR2 YFSETQ. V lost 4 bases and J lost 2, with 12 bases in between. The CDR3 covers 14 residues.

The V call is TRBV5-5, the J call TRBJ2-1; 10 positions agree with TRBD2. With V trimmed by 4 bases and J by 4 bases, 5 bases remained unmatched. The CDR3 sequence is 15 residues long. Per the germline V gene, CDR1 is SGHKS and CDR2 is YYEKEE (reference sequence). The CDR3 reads CASSRTSGEYNEQFF. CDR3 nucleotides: TGTGCCAGCAGCAGAACTAGCGGGGAATACAATGAGCAGTTCTTC.

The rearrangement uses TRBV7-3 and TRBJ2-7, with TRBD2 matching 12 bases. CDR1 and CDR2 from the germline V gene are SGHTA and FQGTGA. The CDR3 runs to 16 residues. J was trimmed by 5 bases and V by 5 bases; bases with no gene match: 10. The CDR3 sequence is CASSPPTSGRSHEQYF. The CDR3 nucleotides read TGTGCCAGCAGCCCCCCGACTAGCGGGAGAAGCCACGAGCAGTACTTC.

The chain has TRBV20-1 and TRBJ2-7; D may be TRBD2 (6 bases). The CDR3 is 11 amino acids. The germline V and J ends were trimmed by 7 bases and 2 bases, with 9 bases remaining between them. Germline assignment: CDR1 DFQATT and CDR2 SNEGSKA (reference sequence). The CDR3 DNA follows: TGCAGTGGGCGGGACCCCTACGAGCAGTACTTC. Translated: CSGRDPYEQYF.

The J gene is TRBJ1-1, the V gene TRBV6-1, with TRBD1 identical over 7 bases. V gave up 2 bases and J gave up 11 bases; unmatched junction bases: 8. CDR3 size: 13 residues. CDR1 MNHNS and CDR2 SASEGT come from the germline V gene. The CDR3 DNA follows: TGTGCCAGCAGTGAACCGGGACAGCGTGACGCTTTCTTT. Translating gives CASSEPGQRDAFF.